These T cell receptor beta chains were read from a single sample in a study of T cell responses to AZD1222 COVID-19 vaccine. Produced via immunoSEQ multiplex PCR; TCRdb's table is partial and in-frame only. The top ten clones hold 2% to 2.5% of a sample with approximately 110,000 clones, more than 90% of them seen once. The input for sequencing was peripheral blood, taken on day 0 of AZD1222 vaccination. The receptors stem from an adult in good health. CDR3s include the opening cysteine and the closing phenylalanine or tryptophan. The D gene is left open where the match is weak. Where a row states a size, it is once, few, many or the class of an expanded clone; other rows omit it.

. | TRBJ1-4 | TRBV19 | . | TGTGCCAGTAGTCCGAAGCGGGGGGGTCCGCCTAATGAAAAACTGTTTTTT | CASSPKRGGPPNEKLFF
. | TRBJ1-1 | TRBV7-8 | . | TGTGCCAGCAGCTTAATGGACAGTAACACTGAAGCTTTCTTT | CASSLMDSNTEAFF
. | TRBJ1-2 | TRBV5-4 | TRBD1 | TGTGCCAGCAGCTTGAGGGGGACAGGCTATGGCTACACCTTC | CASSLRGTGYGYTF
. | TRBJ1-3 | TRBV9 | . | TGTGCCAGCAGCGTAGCTAGTATAGGATCACAGGGAAACACCATATATTTT | CASSVASIGSQGNTIYF
. | TRBJ2-3 | TRBV19 | TRBD2 | TGTGCCGTCTCGGGAGCGACTAGCGGGAGTGGCACAGATACGCAGTATTTT | CAVSGATSGSGTDTQYF
. | TRBJ2-2 | TRBV5-1 | TRBD1 | TGCGCCAGCAGCTTGCAGGGGGCTGACACCGGGGAGCTGTTTTTT | CASSLQGADTGELFF
. | TRBJ2-5 | TRBV7-9 | TRBD2 | TGTGCCAGCAGCCCCTATGGGGGGGTAGAGGCCCAGTACTTC | CASSPYGGVEAQYF
. | TRBJ2-2 | TRBV30 | . | TGTGCCTGGAGCCCCACTCTTGCCGGGGAGCTGTTTTTT | CAWSPTLAGELFF
. | TRBJ1-2 | TRBV5-1 | . | TGCGCCAGCAGCTTGGGTGGGACGGCGGATGGCTACACCTTC | CASSLGGTADGYTF
. | TRBJ2-6 | TRBV4-3 | . | TGCGCCAGCAGCCAAGAACCGGCCTCTGGGGCCAACGTCCTGACTTTC | CASSQEPASGANVLTF
. | TRBJ1-4 | TRBV2 | . | TGTGCCAGTAAAATCTCCGGGGGCTCGACTAATGAAAAACTGTTTTTT | CASKISGGSTNEKLFF
. | TRBJ1-5 | TRBV28 | TRBD1 | TGTGCCAGCAACTTCCCAGGGGGTAATCAGCCCCAGCATTTT | CASNFPGGNQPQHF
. | TRBJ2-2 | TRBV27 | . | TGTGCCAGCCGCGCTTTTGGGGGCACCGGGGAGCTGTTTTTT | CASRAFGGTGELFF
. | TRBJ2-1 | TRBV4-1 | TRBD2 | TGCGCCAGCAGCCGGCTAGCGGGGGGGGCCAATGAGCAGTTCTTC | CASSRLAGGANEQFF
once | TRBJ2-1 | TRBV28 | . | TGTGCCAGCAGCCCAAATGTGTTAGGCAGCGCCTGGTACAATGAGCAGTTCTTC | CASSPNVLGSAWYNEQFF
once | TRBJ1-2 | TRBV28 | . | TGTGCCAGCAAGGGGACACACTATGGCTACACCTTC | CASKGTHYGYTF
. | TRBJ1-2 | TRBV7-8 | TRBD1 | TGTGCCAGCAGCTTAGGAGACAGGGGGAGTGGCTACACCTTC | CASSLGDRGSGYTF
. | TRBJ1-1 | TRBV2 | . | TGTGCCAGCAGTGAAGAACGGATGAACACTGAAGCTTTCTTT | CASSEERMNTEAFF
. | TRBJ1-2 | TRBV5-1 | TRBD1 | TGCGCCAGCAGCGCGGGACAGCTCACTAACTATGGCTACACCTTC | CASSAGQLTNYGYTF
. | TRBJ1-2 | TRBV12-3/TRBV12-4 | . | TGTGCCAGCAGTTTTGCCCAGGGCTACACCTTC | CASSFAQGYTF
. | TRBJ2-7 | TRBV7-8 | TRBD2 | TGTGCCAGCAGCCGGGGCGGGCGGGAGTGGGGCTACGAGCAGTACTTC | CASSRGGREWGYEQYF
once | TRBJ2-3 | TRBV28 | . | TGTGCCAGCAGCTTTGCGGGGAGCACAGATACGCAGTATTTT | CASSFAGSTDTQYF
. | TRBJ1-3 | TRBV7-9 | . | TGTGCCAGCAGCTTAGCAGGGGACTCTGGAAACACCATATATTTT | CASSLAGDSGNTIYF
once | TRBJ2-3 | TRBV12-3/TRBV12-4 | . | TGTGCCAGCAGTTTTGGCGGCACAGATACGCAGTATTTT | CASSFGGTDTQYF
. | TRBJ2-5 | TRBV7-8 | . | TGTGCCAGCAGCTTATGGGGGGCTGGTCGGATTCAACAAGAGACCCAGTACTTC | CASSLWGAGRIQQETQYF
. | TRBJ2-7 | TRBV9 | . | TGTGCCAGCAGCGGCGGGGGCGGCTACGAGCAGTACTTC | CASSGGGGYEQYF
once | TRBJ2-3 | TRBV3-1/TRBV3-2 | . | TGTGCCAGCAGCCAAGTGGGGGATACGCAGTATTTT | CASSQVGDTQYF
. | TRBJ2-1 | TRBV19 | . | TGTGCCAGTAGTATTCTCCCCGGCGGCTACAATGAGCAGTTCTTC | CASSILPGGYNEQFF
. | TRBJ2-6 | TRBV5-5 | . | TGTGCCAGCAGCTTCCCGCAGGGAATATCTGGGGCCAACGTCCTGACTTTC | CASSFPQGISGANVLTF
. | TRBJ1-2 | TRBV14 | . | TGTGCCAGCAGCCAATCCAGGGGTTATGGCTACACCTTC | CASSQSRGYGYTF
. | TRBJ1-5 | TRBV6-4 | . | TGTGCCAGCAGTCCAGGGAGCAATCAGCCCCAGCATTTT | CASSPGSNQPQHF
. | TRBJ1-1 | TRBV3-1/TRBV3-2 | TRBD1 | TGTGCCAGCAGCCAAGCCTCGGGACAGGGGGAAGCTTTCTTT | CASSQASGQGEAFF
. | TRBJ1-1 | TRBV24-1 | . | TGTGCCACGGATTCCGGGAAAATGAACACTGAAGCTTTCTTT | CATDSGKMNTEAFF
. | TRBJ1-6 | TRBV3-1/TRBV3-2 | . | TGTGCCAGCAGCCCGGGGCCTTCCCAGAGGAGGGACACGAGCTCCTATAATTCACCCCTCCACTTT | CASSPGPSQRRDTSSYNSPLHF
once | TRBJ1-5 | TRBV19 | TRBD1 | TGTGCCAGTAGTTCGGACAGGGAGCTTCAGCCCCAGCATTTT | CASSSDRELQPQHF
. | TRBJ2-7 | TRBV7-9 | . | TGTGCCAGCAGCTTATCTTTAGCTGACGAGCAGTACTTC | CASSLSLADEQYF
. | TRBJ2-7 | TRBV5-4 | . | TGTGCCAGCAGCTTGGATCTAGCCTACGAGCAGTACTTC | CASSLDLAYEQYF
. | TRBJ1-2 | TRBV19 | . | TGTGCCAGTAGTATGGTTCAGGGTCGTGGCTACACCTTC | CASSMVQGRGYTF
. | TRBJ2-3 | TRBV3-1/TRBV3-2 | . | TGTGCCAGCAGCCAAAGGGGCCCAGATACGCAGTATTTT | CASSQRGPDTQYF
. | TRBJ2-3 | TRBV7-2 | . | TGTGCCAGCAGCTTAGCAGGAGGGTCCACAGATACGCAGTATTTT | CASSLAGGSTDTQYF
. | TRBJ2-1 | TRBV5-4 | TRBD2 | TGTGCCAGCAGCTTGGAGGCTAGCGGGGCCAATGAGCAGTTCTTC | CASSLEASGANEQFF